Following are 5 T cell receptor beta chains from one sample sequenced in a study of T cells after yellow fever vaccination. TCRdb itself ran the 5' RACE reads through MiXCR, one entry per CDR3 protein. The table has some 300,000 distinct CDR3 sequences, around a tenth seen once. The starting material was CD4+ T cells sorted from PBMCs, obtained 45 days after the yellow fever booster vaccination. Receptor source: a man aged 18 to 35 who received the YFV17D yellow fever vaccine.

The rearrangement joins TRBV3-1 to TRBJ1-1; D gene unclear. The CDR3 totals 16 residues. Germline V gene data show CDR1 as LGHDT and CDR2 as YNNKEL (reference sequence). Trimming took 1 base from V and 3 from J, leaving 15 bases between them. The CDR3 DNA is TGTGCCAGCAGCCAAGGATTGGGGATCTGGGACACTGAAGCTTTCTTT. As protein: CASSQGLGIWDTEAFF.

This chain uses TRBV11-2 with TRBJ2-2; TRBD2 matches at 9 bases. This CDR3 comprises 19 residues. CDR1 is SGHAT, CDR2 FQNNGV, per germline. The V and J ends lost 4 bases and 0 bases, in that order; junction bases with no gene match: 12. The CDR3: CASSSEGSGGFANTGELFF. For the CDR3, the DNA is TGTGCCAGCAGCTCAGAGGGCAGCGGGGGGTTCGCGAACACCGGGGAGCTGTTTTTT.

This clonotype was seen a few times. The chain joins TRBV6-2 or TRBV6-3 to TRBJ1-5; the D is unclear. Trimming removed 5 bases at V and 3 bases at J, with 11 bases between. This CDR3 is 14 amino acids long. Germline CDR1 is MNHEY and CDR2 is SVGEGT. CDR3 coding DNA: TGTGCCAGCAGTCCCGGGAGGCCCAATCAGCCCCAGCATTTT. Its translation is CASSPGRPNQPQHF.

In DNA, the CDR3 is TGTGCCAGCAGCTTAGAATGGGGAGGAAACACCATATATTTT. Its translation is CASSLEWGGNTIYF. The chain combines TRBV7-9 with TRBJ1-3; the D is unclear. V lost 1 base and J 4 bases, leaving 8 bases between the germline ends. CDR3 length: 14 residues. Germline CDR1 and CDR2: SEHNR and FQNEAQ (reference sequence). The entire variable domain, with the rest obtained from reference TRBV7-9 and TRBJ1-3, is as follows: DTGVSQNPRHKITKRGQNVTFRCDPISEHNRLYWYRQTLGQGPEFLTYFQNEAQLEKSRLLSDRFSAERPKGSFSTLEIQRTEQGDSAMYLCASSLEWGGNTIYFGEGSWLTVV.

In this sample, this clonotype turned up a few times. The gene calls are TRBV7-2 and TRBJ1-1; a weak D match, TRBD1 (5 bases). The germline V gene has CDR1 SGHTA and CDR2 FQGNSA. This CDR3 region has 13 residues. Trimming removed 3 bases from V and 4 bases from J, with 9 bases in between. The CDR3 spells CASSFGGVTEAFF. CDR3 DNA sequence: TGTGCCAGCAGCTTCGGGGGAGTCACTGAAGCTTTCTTT.